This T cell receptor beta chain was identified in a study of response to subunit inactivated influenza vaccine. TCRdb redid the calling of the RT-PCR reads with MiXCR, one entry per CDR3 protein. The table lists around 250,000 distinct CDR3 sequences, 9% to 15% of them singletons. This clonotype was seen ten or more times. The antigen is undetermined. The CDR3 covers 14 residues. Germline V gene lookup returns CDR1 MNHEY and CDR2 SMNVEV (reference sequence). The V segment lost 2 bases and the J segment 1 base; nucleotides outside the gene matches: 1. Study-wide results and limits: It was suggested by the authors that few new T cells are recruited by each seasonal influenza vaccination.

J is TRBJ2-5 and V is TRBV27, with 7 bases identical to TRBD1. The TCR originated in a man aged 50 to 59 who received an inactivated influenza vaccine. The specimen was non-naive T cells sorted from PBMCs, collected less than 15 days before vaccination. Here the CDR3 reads CASSLRDSQETQYF. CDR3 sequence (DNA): TGTGCCAGCAGTTTAAGGGACAGCCAAGAGACCCAGTACTTC.